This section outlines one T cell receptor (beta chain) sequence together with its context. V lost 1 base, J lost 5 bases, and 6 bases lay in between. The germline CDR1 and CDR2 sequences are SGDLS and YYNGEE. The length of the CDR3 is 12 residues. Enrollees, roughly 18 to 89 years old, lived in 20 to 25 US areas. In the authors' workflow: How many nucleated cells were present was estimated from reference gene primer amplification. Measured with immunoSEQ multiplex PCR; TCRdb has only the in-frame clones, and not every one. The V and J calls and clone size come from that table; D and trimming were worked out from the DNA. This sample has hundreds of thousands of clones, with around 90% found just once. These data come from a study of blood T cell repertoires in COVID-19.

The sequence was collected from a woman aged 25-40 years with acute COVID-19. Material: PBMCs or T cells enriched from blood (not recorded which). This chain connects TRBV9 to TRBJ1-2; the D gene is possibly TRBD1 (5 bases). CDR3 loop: CASSVSGYGYTF. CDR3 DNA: TGTGCCAGCAGCGTATCAGGGTATGGCTACACCTTC. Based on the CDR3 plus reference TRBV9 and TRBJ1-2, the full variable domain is DSGVTQTPKHLITATGQRVTLRCSPRSGDLSVYWYQQSLDQGLQFLIQYYNGEERAKGNILERFSAQQFPDLHSELNLSSLELGDSALYFCASSVSGYGYTFGSGTRLTVV.